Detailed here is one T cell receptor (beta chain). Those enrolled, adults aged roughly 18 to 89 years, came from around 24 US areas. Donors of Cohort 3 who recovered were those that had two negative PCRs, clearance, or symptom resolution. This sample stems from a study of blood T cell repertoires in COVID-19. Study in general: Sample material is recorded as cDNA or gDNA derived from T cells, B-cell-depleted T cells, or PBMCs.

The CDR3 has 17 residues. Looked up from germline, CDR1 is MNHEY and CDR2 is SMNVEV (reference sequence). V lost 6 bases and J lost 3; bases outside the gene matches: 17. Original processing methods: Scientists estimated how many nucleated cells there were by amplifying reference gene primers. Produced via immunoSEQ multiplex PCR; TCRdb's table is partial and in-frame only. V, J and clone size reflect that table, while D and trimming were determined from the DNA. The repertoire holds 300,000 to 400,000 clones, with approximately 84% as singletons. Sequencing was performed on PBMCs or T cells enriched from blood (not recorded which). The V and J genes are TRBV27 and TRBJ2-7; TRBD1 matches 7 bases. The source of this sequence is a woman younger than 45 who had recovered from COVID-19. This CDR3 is CASRHTRDSLGDYEQYF. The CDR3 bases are TGTGCCAGCAGGCACACCCGGGACAGTCTCGGGGACTACGAGCAGTACTTC.